This TCR beta chain was captured in a study of T cells expressing NK-cell markers. Overall study context: Out of eight donors sequenced, seven tested HCMV-seropositive and the remaining one seronegative. Study-level findings and limits: Unclear, still, was the HCMV specificity of the expanded NKG2C+ T cell clones. Four of the donors also had these clonotypes leading their CD3+CD56-NKG2C+ fraction.

Worth noting for this clonotype: What it recognizes is unknown.

Germline values: CDR1 SGHRS, CDR2 YFSETQ. This CDR3 spans 13 amino acids. TCRdb reanalyzed the 5' RACE reads, giving one entry per CDR3 protein sequence and no DNA. This repertoire includes some 390,000 distinct CDR3 sequences. The V call is TRBV5-1, the J call TRBJ1-1; no DNA is available, so the TRBD1 call from TCRdb remains unchecked. The receptor's source is a woman aged 50 to 65 in good health. Sequenced input: blood T cells: a sorted CD56 or NKG2C T cell subset, CD4+ or CD8+ T cells, or bulk PBMC T cells (not recorded which). CDR3 residues: CASSPNTGTEAFF.